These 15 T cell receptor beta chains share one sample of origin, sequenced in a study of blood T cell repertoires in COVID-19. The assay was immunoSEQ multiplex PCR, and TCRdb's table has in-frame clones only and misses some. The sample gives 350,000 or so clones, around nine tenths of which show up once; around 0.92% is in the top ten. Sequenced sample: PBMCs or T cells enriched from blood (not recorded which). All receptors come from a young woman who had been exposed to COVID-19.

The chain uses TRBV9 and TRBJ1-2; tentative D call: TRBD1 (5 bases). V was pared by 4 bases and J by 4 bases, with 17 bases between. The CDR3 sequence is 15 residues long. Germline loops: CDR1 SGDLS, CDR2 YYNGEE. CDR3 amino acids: CASSTPTGLGYGYTF. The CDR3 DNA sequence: TGTGCCAGCAGCACACCCACGGGACTTGGCTATGGCTACACCTTC.

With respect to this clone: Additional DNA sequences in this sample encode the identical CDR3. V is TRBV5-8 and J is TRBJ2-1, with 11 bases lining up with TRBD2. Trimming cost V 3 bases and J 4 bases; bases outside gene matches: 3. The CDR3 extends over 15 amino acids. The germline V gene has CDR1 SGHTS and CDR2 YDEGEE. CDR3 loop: CASSSGTSGYNEQFF. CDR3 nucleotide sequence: TGTGCCAGCAGCTCGGGGACTAGCGGTTACAATGAGCAGTTCTTC.

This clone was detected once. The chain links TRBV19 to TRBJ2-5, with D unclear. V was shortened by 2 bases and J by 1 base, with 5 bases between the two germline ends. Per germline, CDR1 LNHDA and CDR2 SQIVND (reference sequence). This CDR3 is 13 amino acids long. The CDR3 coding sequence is TGTGCCAGTAGTATAATCCTCCAAGAGACCCAGTACTTC. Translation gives CASSIILQETQYF.

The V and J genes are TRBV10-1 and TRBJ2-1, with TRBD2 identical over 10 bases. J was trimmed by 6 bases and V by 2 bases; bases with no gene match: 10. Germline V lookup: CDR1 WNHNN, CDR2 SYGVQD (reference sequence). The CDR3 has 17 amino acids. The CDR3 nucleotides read TGCGCCAGCAGTGAGACTAGACCGGGACTAGCGCCCAATGAGCAGTTCTTC. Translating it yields CASSETRPGLAPNEQFF.

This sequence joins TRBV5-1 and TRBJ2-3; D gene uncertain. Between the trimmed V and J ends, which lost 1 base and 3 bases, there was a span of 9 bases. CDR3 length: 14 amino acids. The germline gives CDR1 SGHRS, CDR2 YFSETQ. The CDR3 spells CASSLFLFTDTQYF. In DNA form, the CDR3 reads TGCGCCAGCAGCTTGTTTTTATTTACAGATACGCAGTATTTT. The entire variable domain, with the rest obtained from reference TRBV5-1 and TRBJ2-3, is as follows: KAGVTQTPRYLIKTRGQQVTLSCSPISGHRSVSWYQQTPGQGLQFLFEYFSETQRNKGNFPGRFSGRQFSNSRSEMNVSTLELGDSALYLCASSLFLFTDTQYFGPGTRLTVL.

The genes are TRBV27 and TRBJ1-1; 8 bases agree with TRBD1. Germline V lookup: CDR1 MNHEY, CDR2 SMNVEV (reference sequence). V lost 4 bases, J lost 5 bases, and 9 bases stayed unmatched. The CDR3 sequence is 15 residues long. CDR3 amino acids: CASSSGGAEGTEAFF. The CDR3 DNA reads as TGTGCCAGCAGTTCAGGGGGCGCTGAGGGGACTGAAGCTTTCTTT.

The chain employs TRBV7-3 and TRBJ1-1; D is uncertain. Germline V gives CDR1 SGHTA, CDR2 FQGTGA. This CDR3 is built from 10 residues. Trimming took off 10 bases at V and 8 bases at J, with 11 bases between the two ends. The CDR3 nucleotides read TGTGCCACCCGAGAGGAAGAAGCTTTCTTT. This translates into CATREEEAFF.

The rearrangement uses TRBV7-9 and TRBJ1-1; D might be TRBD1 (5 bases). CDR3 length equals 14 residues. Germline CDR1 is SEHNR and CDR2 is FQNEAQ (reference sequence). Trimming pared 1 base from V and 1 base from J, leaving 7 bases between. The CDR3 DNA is TGTGCCAGCAGCTTAGTAGGACAGAACACTGAAGCTTTCTTT. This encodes CASSLVGQNTEAFF.

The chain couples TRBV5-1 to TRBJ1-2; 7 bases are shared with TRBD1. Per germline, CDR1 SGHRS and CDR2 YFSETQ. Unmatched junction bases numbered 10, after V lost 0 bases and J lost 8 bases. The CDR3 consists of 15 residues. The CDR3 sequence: CASSLADRELDGYTF. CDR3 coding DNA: TGCGCCAGCAGCTTGGCCGACAGGGAACTGGACGGCTACACCTTC.

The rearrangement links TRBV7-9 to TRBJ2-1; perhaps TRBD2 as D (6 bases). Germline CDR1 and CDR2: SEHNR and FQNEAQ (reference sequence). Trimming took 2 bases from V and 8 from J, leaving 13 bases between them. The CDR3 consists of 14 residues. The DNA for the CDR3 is TGTGCCAGCAGCTTAAATCAGGAGGGCCATGAGCAGTTCTTC. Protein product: CASSLNQEGHEQFF.

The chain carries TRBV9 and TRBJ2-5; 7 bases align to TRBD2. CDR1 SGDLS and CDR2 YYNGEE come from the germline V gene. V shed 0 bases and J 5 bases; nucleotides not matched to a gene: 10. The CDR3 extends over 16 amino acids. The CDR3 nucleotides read TGTGCCAGCAGCGTAGGGGCGGGAGCGACTCTGGAGACCCAGTACTTC. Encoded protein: CASSVGAGATLETQYF.

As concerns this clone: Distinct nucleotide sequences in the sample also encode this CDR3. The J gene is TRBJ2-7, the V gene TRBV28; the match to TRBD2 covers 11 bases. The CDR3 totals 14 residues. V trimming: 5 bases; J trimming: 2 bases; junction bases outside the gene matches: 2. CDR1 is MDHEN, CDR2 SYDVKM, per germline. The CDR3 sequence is CASSLSGRAYEQYF. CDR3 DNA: TGTGCCAGCAGTCTTAGCGGGAGGGCCTACGAGCAGTACTTC.

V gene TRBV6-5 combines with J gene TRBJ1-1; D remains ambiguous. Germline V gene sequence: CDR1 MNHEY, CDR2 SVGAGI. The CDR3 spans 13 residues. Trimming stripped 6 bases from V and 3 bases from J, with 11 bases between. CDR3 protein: CASSLDGYTEAFF. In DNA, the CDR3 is TGTGCCAGCAGCTTAGACGGGTACACTGAAGCTTTCTTT.

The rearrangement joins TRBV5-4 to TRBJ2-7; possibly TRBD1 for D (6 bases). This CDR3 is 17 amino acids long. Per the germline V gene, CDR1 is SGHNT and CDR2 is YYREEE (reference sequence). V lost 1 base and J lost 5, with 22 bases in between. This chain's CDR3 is CASSLPRVGGDVHEQYF. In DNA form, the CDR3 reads TGTGCCAGCAGCTTGCCGAGGGTAGGGGGAGATGTCCACGAGCAGTACTTC.

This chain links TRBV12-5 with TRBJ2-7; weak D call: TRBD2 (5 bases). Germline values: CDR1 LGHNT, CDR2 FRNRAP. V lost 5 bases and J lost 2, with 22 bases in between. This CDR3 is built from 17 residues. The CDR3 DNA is TGTGCTAGTGGTCCCATCACGCTGGCGGGCTTTCCCTACGAGCAGTACTTC. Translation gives CASGPITLAGFPYEQYF.